The rows below give T cell receptor beta chains drawn from one sample of a study of shared clonotypes between healthy human individuals. Clones were sequenced by immunoSEQ multiplex PCR, and TCRdb holds only the in-frame ones, with some missing. The profile shows approximately 2,200,000 clones, roughly 91% of them singletons. Material for sequencing was naive CD8+ T cells from PBMCs. The source of these receptors is a man younger than 35 in good health. Some clones in this sample may be carry-over from other donors' samples. Both conserved end residues are part of each CDR3.

v_call cdr3_aa
TRBV28 CASSLDRDRGISQPQHF
TRBV9 CASSPSGAYNEQFF
TRBV4-2 CASSQEVRPYEQYF
TRBV6-6 CASSYLSGSSYNEQFF
TRBV19 CASSGPSIYNEQFF
TRBV27 CASSLSWASSYEQYF
TRBV19 CASNLGQGGGTEAFF
TRBV28 CASHRPSQDRSQETQYF
TRBV4-1 CASSQLRVEEQFF
TRBV2 CASRERWPYNEQFF
TRBV5-1 CASSPSDRVIEQYF
TRBV10-3 CAISDPSLTGATDTQYF
TRBV27 CASQGAGLYEQYF
TRBV9 CASGEGRETQYF
TRBV7-8 CASRMTVYNEQFF
TRBV11-2 CASSLGVGQGTYEQYF
TRBV27 CASSWGLGYEQYF
TRBV7-9 CASSSPGAGRDEQFF
TRBV27 CASSWSSGRISLSQFF
TRBV19 CASKRTPPNYGYTF
TRBV7-9 CASSSRAGGQNIQYF
TRBV28 CASSLLGLRDTEAFF
TRBV30 CAWSVPETFGGTQYF
TRBV27 CASSPDWAGGPYEQYF
TRBV4-3 CASSQDSGRNNQPQHF
TRBV25-1 CASAESAYGYTF
TRBV28 CASSPTGELNTEAFF
TRBV28 CASGGGETNEKLFF
TRBV18 CASSHMVEDTDTQYF
TRBV11-2 CASSLDGLYQETQYF
TRBV7-9 CASSLSETGFYEQYF
TRBV28 CASSVPREVNTEAFF